These 8 T cell receptor beta chains were sequenced from one sample in a study of blood T cell repertoires in COVID-19 (dated by TCRdb to between 2020 and 2021). The library was made by the immunoSEQ multiplex PCR assay. The table was pulled from immuneACCESS by TCRdb, which kept in-frame rearrangements only. Such tables lose some clones; where checked, under half of the loss comes from unresolved V genes, and the rest has no known cause. The sample table contains 140,000 or so clones; only one count was recorded for around three quarters of them. The ten most abundant clones make up under 10% of the sample. Specimen: peripheral blood. All receptors derive from a man aged 50 or older with active or convalescent COVID-19.

This chain links TRBV6-5 with TRBJ2-5; TRBD2 matches at 8 bases. The CDR3 consists of 15 residues. Germline-derived CDR1 and CDR2 are MNHEY and SVGAGI. V gave up 6 bases and J gave up 3 bases; unmatched junction bases: 9. The CDR3 loop reads CASSRGSAGEETQYF. In DNA form, the CDR3 reads TGTGCCAGCAGCCGTGGCTCAGCGGGAGAAGAGACCCAGTACTTC.

The chain recombines TRBV28 with TRBJ2-7; D not certain. This CDR3 contains 14 residues. The V gene lost 2 bases and the J gene lost 2 bases, with 10 bases spanning the gap. The germline gives CDR1 MDHEN, CDR2 SYDVKM. CDR3 bases: TGTGCCAGCAGTTTAATGGGCAGTCCCTACGAGCAGTACTTC. As protein: CASSLMGSPYEQYF.

This chain links TRBV2 with TRBJ2-7, with 13 bases aligning to TRBD2. The junction had 2 bases not matched to a gene; V was cut back by 6 bases and J by 6 bases. The CDR3 length is 13 residues. Germline CDR1 is SNHLY and CDR2 is FYNNEI. The CDR3 loop reads CASSWTSGGEQYF. CDR3 sequence (DNA): TGTGCCAGCAGCTGGACTAGCGGGGGCGAGCAGTACTTC.

This chain uses TRBV15 with TRBJ1-2; no clear D. V was trimmed by 0 bases and J by 7 bases, leaving 15 bases between them. This CDR3 has 15 residues. Germline loops: CDR1 LNHNV, CDR2 YYDKDF (reference sequence). The chain's CDR3 is CATSREILSPSGYTF. CDR3 coding DNA: TGTGCCACCAGCAGAGAAATTTTGTCTCCCTCTGGCTACACCTTC.

The chain has TRBV19 and TRBJ1-1, with D possibly matching TRBD1 (6 bases). V gave up 3 bases and J gave up 4 bases, with 9 bases separating them. The length of the CDR3 is 13 residues. Germline V gives CDR1 LNHDA, CDR2 SQIVND (reference sequence). CDR3 in amino acids: CASSMTGATEAFF. The CDR3 coding sequence is TGTGCCAGTAGTATGACAGGAGCCACTGAAGCTTTCTTT.

This clone is a singleton in its sample. The CDR3 nucleotides are TGCGCCAGCAGCCTACAGCTACTAGCGGGAGGGTCGGATACGCAGTATTTT. This sequence encodes CASSLQLLAGGSDTQYF. The rearrangement joins TRBV5-1 to TRBJ2-3, with 13 bases fitting TRBD2. The CDR3 spans 17 residues. V lost 4 bases and J lost 6; bases outside the gene matches: 11. The V gene's germline CDR1 is SGHRS and CDR2 YFSETQ.

The chain links TRBV3-1 (or the pseudogene TRBV3-2) to TRBJ1-4, with 11 bases matching TRBD1. With V trimmed by 5 bases and J by 8 bases, 4 bases remained unmatched. The CDR3 has 14 amino acids. Germline-derived CDR1 and CDR2 are LGHDT and YNNKEL (reference sequence). CDR3 coding DNA: TGTGCCAGCAGCGGACAGGGGGCGCGGGAAAAACTGTTTTTT. Translating gives CASSGQGAREKLFF.

This clone has only a few counts. The CDR3 loop reads CASSLAEKSEAFF. CDR3 DNA: TGTGCCAGCAGTCTAGCCGAGAAGTCTGAAGCTTTCTTT. The J gene is TRBJ1-1, the V gene TRBV27; D is undetermined. The CDR3 is made up of 13 amino acids. Deletions cut 5 bases from V and 6 bases from J, with 13 bases between. Germline V lookup: CDR1 MNHEY, CDR2 SMNVEV (reference sequence).